Sequencing of this T cell receptor (beta chain) was carried out in a study of T cell changes during pregnancy in multiple sclerosis. V was pared by 1 base and J by 3 bases, with 13 bases of the junction left unmatched. CDR1 and CDR2 (germline): LNHDA, SQIVND (reference sequence). This CDR3 spans 18 amino acids. Clones were read by immunoSEQ multiplex PCR, and TCRdb kept only the in-frame ones, dropping some. The table records 95,000 to 110,000 clones, about 91% of them present only once. The sequencing used peripheral blood, collected after pregnancy. The chain uses TRBV19 and TRBJ1-2; TRBD1 matches 8 bases. The TCR comes from a female donor with multiple sclerosis, enrolled in a pregnancy study. The CDR3 nucleotides are TGTGCCAGTAGTATAGCCGGACAGGGCAGGAATCCCCACTATGGCTACACCTTC. This translates into CASSIAGQGRNPHYGYTF.